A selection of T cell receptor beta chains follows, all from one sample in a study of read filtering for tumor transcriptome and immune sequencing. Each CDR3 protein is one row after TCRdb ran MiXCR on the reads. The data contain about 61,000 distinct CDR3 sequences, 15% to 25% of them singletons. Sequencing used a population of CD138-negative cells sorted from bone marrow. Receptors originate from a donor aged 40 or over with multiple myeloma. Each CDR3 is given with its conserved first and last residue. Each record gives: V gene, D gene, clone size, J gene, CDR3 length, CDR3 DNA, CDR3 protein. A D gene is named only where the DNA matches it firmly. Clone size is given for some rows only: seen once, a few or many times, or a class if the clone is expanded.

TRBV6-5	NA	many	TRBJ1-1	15	TGTGCCAGCAGTTATCTGAAGTCGGGAAACACTGAAGCTTTCTTT	CASSYLKSGNTEAFF
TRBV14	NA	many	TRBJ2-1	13	TGTGCCAGCAGCCAACAGGTCTACAATGAGCAGTTCTTC	CASSQQVYNEQFF
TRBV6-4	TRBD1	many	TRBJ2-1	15	TGTGCCAGCAGCTTAGGGACAGGCTCCTACAATGAGCAGTTCTTC	CASSLGTGSYNEQFF
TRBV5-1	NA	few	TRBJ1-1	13	TGCGCCAGCAGCTTTCAGGACAACACTGAAGCTTTCTTT	CASSFQDNTEAFF
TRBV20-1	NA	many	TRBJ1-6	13	TGCAGTGCTAGAGATAAACATAATTCACCCCTCCACTTT	CSARDKHNSPLHF
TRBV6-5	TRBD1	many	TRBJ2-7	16	TGTGCCAGCAGTAAATCCGGGACAGGGGGAACCTACGAGCAGTACTTC	CASSKSGTGGTYEQYF
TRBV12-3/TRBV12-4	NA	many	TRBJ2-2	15	TGTGCCAGCAGCACACCCGACTGGGGCACCGGGGAGCTGTTTTTT	CASSTPDWGTGELFF
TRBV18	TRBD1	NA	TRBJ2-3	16	TGTGCCAGCTCATCCACAGGGCGAGGGGGCACAGATGCGCAGTATTTT	CASSSTGRGGTDAQYF
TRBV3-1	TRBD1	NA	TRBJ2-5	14	TGTGCCAGCAGCCTCGGGACAGGACAAGAGGCCCAGTACTTC	CASSLGTGQEAQYF
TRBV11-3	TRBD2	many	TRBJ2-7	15	TGTGCCAGCACTACCGGGACTAGCGGTACCTACGAGCAGTACTTC	CASTTGTSGTYEQYF
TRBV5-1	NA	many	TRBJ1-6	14	TGCGCCAGCAGCTTGGAGGTAAATAATTCACCCCTCCACTTT	CASSLEVNNSPLHF
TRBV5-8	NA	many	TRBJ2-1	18	TGTGCCAGCAGCTTCATCTTTGACGGAGTCGGCTCCTACAATGAGCAGTTCTTC	CASSFIFDGVGSYNEQFF
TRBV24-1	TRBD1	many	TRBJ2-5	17	TGTGCCACCAGTGACCAACAAACCACAGGGGGCCGAGAGACCCAGTACTTC	CATSDQQTTGGRETQYF
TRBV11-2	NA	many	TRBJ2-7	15	TGTGCCAGCAGCATCGCTCCTGGAGGGTCGCGCGAGCAGTACTTC	CASSIAPGGSREQYF
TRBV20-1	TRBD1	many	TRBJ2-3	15	TGCAGTGCTATCTCCGGGACAGGGGTTTTAGATACGCAGTATTTT	CSAISGTGVLDTQYF
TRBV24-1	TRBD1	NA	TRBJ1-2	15	TGTGCCACCAGTGATTTGTCAGGGGGCACGGATGGCTACACCTTC	CATSDLSGGTDGYTF
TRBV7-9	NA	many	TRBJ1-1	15	TGTGCCAGCACCCTGCAGCTCAGCACGCCCACTGAAGCTTTCTTT	CASTLQLSTPTEAFF
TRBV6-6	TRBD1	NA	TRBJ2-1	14	TGTGCCAGCACACAGGGGGCGTTCAACAATGAGCAGTTCTTC	CASTQGAFNNEQFF